Below are 23 T cell receptor beta chains sequenced from a single sample in a study of blood T cell repertoires in COVID-19. TCRdb's copy holds only in-frame clones and misses some; the assay was immunoSEQ multiplex PCR. The table includes 300,000 to 350,000 clones, approximately 91% detected once. Sequenced input: peripheral blood. All receptors derive from a woman aged 65 to 85 with COVID-19, enrolled during active disease.

The chain uses TRBV5-1 and TRBJ2-3; the D gene is possibly TRBD2 (5 bases). This CDR3 comprises 15 residues. Per the germline V gene, CDR1 is SGHRS and CDR2 is YFSETQ. The ends were cut back, 4 bases at V and 6 bases at J, with 18 bases in the middle. The CDR3 bases are TGCGCCAGCAGCAGCGCAGGCCAAGCGGTGGATACGCAGTATTTT. Its protein product is CASSSAGQAVDTQYF.

The CDR3 bases are TGCGCCAGCAGTGAGTTCGCGCCGACAGGGTTCTCTGGAAACACCATATATTTT. Translating gives CASSEFAPTGFSGNTIYF. The chain links TRBV10-1 to TRBJ1-3; TRBD1 aligns across 7 bases. Germline V gene data show CDR1 as WNHNN and CDR2 as SYGVQD (reference sequence). The CDR3 is 18 residues long. V lost 1 base, J lost 0 bases, and 9 bases stayed unmatched.

The count of this clone is one. This rearrangement joins TRBV7-8 to TRBJ2-3; TRBD1 aligns across 8 bases. J was trimmed by 8 bases and V by 5 bases; bases with no gene match: 15. This CDR3 comprises 16 residues. The germline V gene encodes CDR1 SGHVS and CDR2 FQNEAQ. The CDR3 sequence: CASSLGWTGTQGTQYF. In DNA, the CDR3 is TGTGCCAGCAGCCTAGGCTGGACAGGGACGCAGGGTACGCAGTATTTT.

The V gene is TRBV5-6, the J gene TRBJ2-3; TRBD2 matches at 7 bases. The V gene end was trimmed by 5 bases and the J gene end by 6 bases; junction bases not matched to a gene: 6. The CDR3 consists of 13 residues. Germline V gene lookup returns CDR1 SGHDT and CDR2 YYEEEE. For the CDR3, the DNA is TGTGCCAGCAGTAACGGAGCGGGGGATACGCAGTATTTT. It translates to CASSNGAGDTQYF.

The J gene is TRBJ1-1, the V gene TRBV30; a weak D match, TRBD1 (6 bases). Germline CDR1 reads GTSNPN; CDR2 reads SVGIG (reference sequence). V lost 8 bases and J 3 bases, leaving 22 bases between the germline ends. CDR3 size: 15 residues. The CDR3 bases are TGTGCCGGGGGACACCTCGAGGTTGGGTACACTGAAGCTTTCTTT. Translated, it gives CAGGHLEVGYTEAFF.

The rearrangement links TRBV30 to TRBJ2-7; D is unresolved. The germline V gene encodes CDR1 GTSNPN and CDR2 SVGIG (reference sequence). The CDR3 has 10 amino acids. V was shortened by 2 bases and J by 9 bases, with 8 bases between the two germline ends. This chain's CDR3 is CAWSTPGQYF. DNA for the CDR3: TGTGCCTGGAGTACCCCCGGGCAGTACTTC.

The chain is built from TRBV5-4 and TRBJ2-1; possible D gene TRBD1, 5 bases. The germline V and J ends were trimmed by 2 bases and 4 bases, with 16 bases remaining between them. Germline V CDR1 and CDR2: SGHNT, YYREEE (reference sequence). This CDR3 region has 16 residues. This chain's CDR3 is CASSFFLGQTYNEQFF. CDR3 DNA: TGTGCCAGCAGCTTTTTCTTGGGGCAGACTTACAATGAGCAGTTCTTC.

The chain uses TRBV30 and TRBJ1-1; D unclear. This CDR3 has 13 residues. Germline CDR1 and CDR2: GTSNPN and SVGIG (reference sequence). V lost 2 bases, J lost 0 bases, and 7 bases lay in between. The CDR3 bases are TGTGCCTGGAGTAGGGAGATGAACACTGAAGCTTTCTTT. Amino acids: CAWSREMNTEAFF.

CDR3: CASSPVGQGISGNTIYF. CDR3 sequence (DNA): TGCGCCAGCAGCCCGGTGGGACAGGGGATCTCTGGAAACACCATATATTTT. The V gene is TRBV4-3, the J gene TRBJ1-3, with 10 bases matching TRBD1. CDR3 length equals 17 residues. V lost 4 bases and J lost 0; bases outside the gene matches: 6. Germline V CDR1 and CDR2: LGHNA, YSLEER.

The V call is TRBV21-1, the J call TRBJ1-1. TRBV21-1 has pseudogene status. This CDR3 has 15 residues. CDR3 sequence (DNA): TGTGCCAGCAGCAAGGCGTGGGGGGGGAACACTGAAGCTTTCTTT. It specifies CASSKAWGGNTEAFF.

The rearrangement joins TRBV2 to TRBJ1-1; D gene ambiguous. CDR3 size: 11 residues. V was cut by 4 bases and J by 3 bases, with 3 bases left in between. Germline V gene sequence: CDR1 SNHLY, CDR2 FYNNEI. CDR3 nucleotide sequence: TGTGCCAGCAGTGTAGACACTGAAGCTTTCTTT. Translating it yields CASSVDTEAFF.

In this sample, this clone turned up once. The rearrangement uses TRBV2 and TRBJ2-1; 9 bases are shared with TRBD2. The V segment lost 5 bases and the J segment 8 bases; nucleotides outside the gene matches: 7. This CDR3 is 14 amino acids long. Germline V CDR1 and CDR2: SNHLY, FYNNEI. CDR3 loop: CASSFGGGADEQFF. The DNA of the CDR3 is TGTGCCAGCAGTTTTGGCGGGGGGGCCGATGAGCAGTTCTTC.

Remarks on this clone: The sample holds other DNA sequences that translate to the same CDR3. The chain combines TRBV4-1 with TRBJ1-6, with D tentatively TRBD1 (6 bases). Germline-derived CDR1 and CDR2 are MGHRA and YSYEKL. This CDR3 has 16 amino acids. V lost 1 base and J 1 base, leaving 8 bases between the germline ends. The CDR3 nucleotides read TGCGCCAGCAGCCAAGGGCAGGGGTCCTATAATTCACCCCTCCACTTT. This sequence encodes CASSQGQGSYNSPLHF.

In regard to this clone: At the DNA level, this CDR3 is encoded by other sequences in the same sample as well. The CDR3 DNA sequence: TGTGCCAGCAGCCCGGGACAGGGTCTGGGCTACACCTTC. This codes for CASSPGQGLGYTF. V gene TRBV3-1 (or the pseudogene TRBV3-2) combines with J gene TRBJ1-2; 9 positions agree with TRBD1. The length of the CDR3 is 13 residues. Germline CDR1 LGHDT, CDR2 YNNKEL (reference sequence). The J segment lost 8 bases and the V segment lost 4 bases, leaving 5 bases of the junction unmatched.

This chain connects TRBV29-1 to TRBJ2-2; the D gene is possibly TRBD1 (6 bases). Germline V gene sequence: CDR1 SQVTM, CDR2 ANQGSEA. The CDR3 contains 14 residues. Trimming stripped 4 bases from V and 0 bases from J, with 9 bases between. The CDR3: CSVVTGANTGELFF. CDR3 coding DNA: TGCAGCGTTGTGACAGGCGCGAACACCGGGGAGCTGTTTTTT.

The CDR3 DNA sequence: TGCGCCAGCAGCTCACAGCCGGGACAGGGTACAGATACGCAGTATTTT. Its translation is CASSSQPGQGTDTQYF. The rearrangement joins TRBV5-1 to TRBJ2-3; 9 positions agree with TRBD1. V lost 3 bases and J lost 3; bases outside the gene matches: 8. Per germline, CDR1 SGHRS and CDR2 YFSETQ. This CDR3 contains 16 residues.

The chain has TRBV5-8 and TRBJ1-5, with D uncertain. The length of the CDR3 is 16 residues. Deletions cut 0 bases from V and 3 bases from J, with 13 bases between. CDR1 is SGHTS, CDR2 YDEGEE, per germline. DNA for the CDR3: TGTGCCAGCAGCTTGGTCGACCTAGGAGCCAATCAGCCCCAGCATTTT. Its protein product is CASSLVDLGANQPQHF.

The CDR3 sequence is CASSEAGGLYNEQFF. CDR3 bases: TGTGCCAGCAGTGAAGCGGGGGGTCTCTACAATGAGCAGTTCTTC. The V and J genes are TRBV6-1 and TRBJ2-1; possible D gene TRBD2, 6 bases. V lost 0 bases and J 3 bases, leaving 9 bases between the germline ends. Per germline, CDR1 MNHNS and CDR2 SASEGT. The CDR3 is 15 residues long.

This clone was counted a single time. This rearrangement joins TRBV6-5 to TRBJ2-3; 16 nucleotides agree with TRBD2. The CDR3 is 15 residues long. After removal of 8 bases from V and 6 bases from J, the junction contained 5 bases not matched to a gene. Germline V gene sequence: CDR1 MNHEY, CDR2 SVGAGI. As DNA, the CDR3 is TGTGCCAGCGCTCCGGGACTAGCGGGGGGGGATACGCAGTATTTT. This translates into CASAPGLAGGDTQYF.

The chain joins TRBV5-4 to TRBJ1-1, with D unresolved. V was clipped by 0 bases and J by 0 bases, with 3 bases between them. In germline, CDR1 is SGHNT, CDR2 YYREEE (reference sequence). This CDR3 is 13 amino acids long. The CDR3: CASSLALNTEAFF. CDR3 nucleotide sequence: TGTGCCAGCAGCTTGGCATTGAACACTGAAGCTTTCTTT.

The chain employs TRBV27 and TRBJ1-2, with 8 bases matching TRBD1. The CDR3 consists of 13 residues. V was clipped by 5 bases and J by 6 bases; unmatched bases: 5. Germline-derived CDR1 and CDR2 are MNHEY and SMNVEV (reference sequence). CDR3 sequence reads: CASSPGGVNGYTF. DNA of the CDR3: TGTGCCAGCAGTCCAGGGGGCGTTAATGGCTACACCTTC.

This clone appeared once. The chain links TRBV7-2 to TRBJ2-5; TRBD2 matches 7 bases. This CDR3 comprises 16 residues. Trimming removed 2 bases from V and 4 bases from J; junction bases left unmatched: 10. Germline CDR1 reads SGHTA; CDR2 reads FQGNSA. This chain's CDR3 is CASSLRRGSFGETQYF. The CDR3 region has the DNA TGTGCCAGCAGCTTACGGCGGGGGTCATTCGGAGAGACCCAGTACTTC.

The chain uses TRBV7-9 and TRBJ1-1, with D unclear. Trimming removed 1 base from V and 8 bases from J, with 8 bases in between. The length of the CDR3 is 12 residues. Looked up from germline, CDR1 is SEHNR and CDR2 is FQNEAQ (reference sequence). CDR3 sequence reads: CASSLGPNEAFF. The CDR3 bases are TGTGCCAGCAGCTTAGGGCCGAACGAAGCTTTCTTT. Full variable domain (rest looked up from reference TRBV7-9 and TRBJ1-1): DTGVSQNPRHKITKRGQNVTFRCDPISEHNRLYWYRQTLGQGPEFLTYFQNEAQLEKSRLLSDRFSAERPKGSFSTLEIQRTEQGDSAMYLCASSLGPNEAFFGQGTRLTVV.